This TCR beta chain was captured in a study of siplizumab effects on memory and regulatory T cells (dated by TCRdb to between 2018 and 2020). In terms of the full investigation: The effect of the anti-CD2 antibody siplizumab on alloreactive T-cell subsets was examined in allogeneic mixed lymphocyte reactions constructed from human PBMCs. The full study reports these points: In reactions with siplizumab, an average of roughly 69% of mappable alloreactive CD4+ clones were Treg-derived, compared with 25% to 30% in control reactions. The cumulative frequency of alloreactive sequences that could be traced back to unstimulated CD4+ memory T cells was significantly reduced by siplizumab. Because sequences below about 10^-5 frequency were poorly captured, only a minor fraction of alloreactive clones could be mapped to unstimulated subsets. Unstimulated naive T cells appeared to be more diverse than memory T cells, and naive cells seemed to make a substantial contribution to the alloresponse. About 80-96% of proliferating CD4+ or CD8+ clones could not be given a naive or memory phenotype. Whether proliferating Tregs from siplizumab cultures were suppressive was not functionally confirmed.

Sorted unstimulated T cells and proliferating T cells recovered from mixed lymphocyte reactions were subjected to TCRbeta CDR3 sequencing. Fresh whole blood from roughly ten HLA-typed healthy donors was used to isolate PBMCs. Libraries were built with the immunoSEQ multiplex PCR assay. The deep sequencing platform assayed 80,000 to 100,000 TCR templates per sample. Genomic DNA extracted from sorted T cells was used for TCRbeta CDR3 sequencing. The published analysis was carried out like this. The R programming language was used for the clonal analysis of the TCRbeta CDR3 data. Comparing unstimulated samples against CFSE-low samples taken after the reaction was how alloreactive CD4+ and CD8+ clones were defined. Regulatory or non-regulatory origin of alloreactive CD4+ clones was assigned by matching sequences to the sorted unstimulated Treg and non-Treg repertoires. TCRdb obtained this table from immuneACCESS and retained in-frame rearrangements with V and J assigned. These tables miss some clones; where compared with another copy, unresolved V genes account for less than half of the shortfall, and the remainder is unexplained. V and J calls and clone size follow that table, whereas D and trimming were derived from the DNA. The sample table lists around 100,000 clones, about 91% of them with a count of one. In total, the top ten clones hold 0.15% of the sample.

As to this clone: There is no known antigen for this receptor. No much larger clone is present one base from it, and per-base qualities are unavailable.

CDR3 length: 13 amino acids, cysteine to phenylalanine. Of all the DNA, just the CDR3 is kept, 39 bases in frame from base 1. Per the germline V gene (reference sequence), SSHAT is the CDR1 and FNYEAQ is the CDR2. V loses 6 bases, J loses 5 bases, and the germline ends lie 13 bases apart. The sequencing sample was made of CD4+ T cells sorted from blood. The rearrangement joined TRBV7-7 to TRBJ2-5; no D segment can be confidently identified. The TCR sequence derives from a human donor in good health. The encoded CDR3 is CASRGSLGETQYF. The nucleotide sequence is TGTGCCAGCAGGGGGTCCCTAGGGGAGACCCAGTACTTC.